Following are 7 T cell receptor beta chains from one sample sequenced in a study of shared clonotypes between healthy human individuals. TCRdb's table, derived via immunoSEQ multiplex PCR, lists solely in-frame clones and lacks some. Here the sample spans fewer than 850,000 clones, around 72% being singletons. Source material: memory CD4+ T cells sorted from blood. Subset indicated: CD45RA-negative fraction. These receptors were collected from a young woman in good health.

This clone occurred a few times. The chain is built from TRBV2 and TRBJ1-4; D may be TRBD1 (5 bases). Germline V gene data show CDR1 as SNHLY and CDR2 as FYNNEI. There are 14 residues in the CDR3. V lost 6 bases and J lost 3, with 11 bases in between. CDR3 amino acids: CASSRQSANEKLFF. The CDR3 coding sequence is TGTGCCAGCAGCCGACAGAGCGCTAATGAAAAACTGTTTTTT.

This clone was counted a few times. The chain joins TRBV7-9 to TRBJ1-4; D remains unclear. The V gene's germline CDR1 is SEHNR and CDR2 FQNEAQ (reference sequence). The CDR3 has 16 residues. The V end lost 1 base, the J end lost 0 bases, and 9 bases lay between the germline ends. In DNA, the CDR3 is TGTGCCAGCAGCTTAGTTAGCCAAACAACTAATGAAAAACTGTTTTTT. It translates to CASSLVSQTTNEKLFF. The complete variable domain, with remaining parts taken from reference TRBV7-9 and TRBJ1-4, reads DTGVSQNPRHKITKRGQNVTFRCDPISEHNRLYWYRQTLGQGPEFLTYFQNEAQLEKSRLLSDRFSAERPKGSFSTLEIQRTEQGDSAMYLCASSLVSQTTNEKLFFGSGTQLSVL.

V and J are TRBV5-1 and TRBJ2-5; tentative D call: TRBD1 (6 bases). V was cut by 5 bases and J by 5 bases, with 10 bases left in between. The length of the CDR3 is 12 residues. Germline CDR1 is SGHRS and CDR2 is YFSETQ. The DNA for the CDR3 is TGCGCCAGCAGACAGGGTTACGAGACCCAGTACTTC. Translated: CASRQGYETQYF.

The rearrangement uses TRBV6-1 and TRBJ1-2; D call uncertain. The germline V gene encodes CDR1 MNHNS and CDR2 SASEGT. This CDR3 has 14 amino acids. V lost 2 bases to trimming and J lost 5 bases, with 12 bases between them. CDR3 protein: CASSEHLTGYGYTF. CDR3 DNA: TGTGCCAGCAGTGAACACCTCACGGGGTATGGCTACACCTTC.

J is TRBJ2-7 and V is TRBV11-2, with 8 bases that match TRBD2. Trimming cost V 0 bases and J 3 bases; bases outside gene matches: 7. CDR1 is SGHAT and CDR2 is FQNNGV in the germline V gene. This CDR3 is built from 16 residues. The CDR3 spells CASSLDLSGTYYEQYF. CDR3 DNA sequence: TGTGCCAGCAGCTTAGATCTTAGCGGGACCTACTACGAGCAGTACTTC. The full variable domain, rest sourced from reference TRBV11-2 and TRBJ2-7, is EAGVAQSPRYKIIEKRQSVAFWCNPISGHATLYWYQQILGQGPKLLIQFQNNGVVDDSQLPKDRFSAERLKGVDSTLKIQPAKLEDSAVYLCASSLDLSGTYYEQYFGPGTRLTVT.

The chain carries TRBV7-2 and TRBJ2-5; tentative D call: TRBD1 (5 bases). The DNA matches TRBJ2-7 better at its end, which makes the J call doubtful. The CDR3 runs to 15 residues. Per the germline V gene, CDR1 is SGHTA and CDR2 is FQGNSA. CDR3 nucleotide sequence: TGTGCCAGCAGCCCAAGATGGGGCAAGGGCTACGAGCAGTACTTC. Its protein product is CASSPRWGKGYEQYF.

The chain is built from TRBV5-4 and TRBJ2-7, with TRBD1 identical over 10 bases. Germline CDR1 SGHNT, CDR2 YYREEE (reference sequence). The CDR3 consists of 13 residues. Trimming cost V 3 bases and J 6 bases; bases outside gene matches: 3. In DNA form, the CDR3 reads TGTGCCAGCAGCTGGGACAGGGGAGGCGAGCAGTACTTC. This encodes CASSWDRGGEQYF.